This TCR beta chain was documented in a study of blood T cell repertoires in COVID-19. Study details: Collection of acute and convalescent COVID-19 samples took place in the United States, Italy and Spain. In each case, the material was cDNA or gDNA derived from T cells, B-cell-depleted T cells, or PBMCs.

In the original processing: Cell counts per sample came from amplifying reference gene primers. TCRdb's table, derived via immunoSEQ multiplex PCR, lists solely in-frame clones and lacks some. From that table come the V and J calls and clone size; the DNA was used to work out D and trimming. The sample gives approximately 160,000 clones, about 88% of which show up once; about 0.6% is in the top ten. Enrolled during active infection, Seattle patients were then followed longitudinally. The V gene's germline CDR1 is SGHDN and CDR2 FVKESK. The CDR3 is 13 amino acids. Of note for this clone: Mismatch with germline at one junction end may stem from a read error.

V is TRBV14 and J is TRBJ2-2, with a possible D match to TRBD2 (6 bases). The clonotype was recovered from a man in his sixties with COVID-19, enrolled during active disease. Sequences were obtained from peripheral blood. This CDR3 is CVTAGLNTGELFF. The CDR3 DNA is TGCGTTACGGCGGGGTTAAACACCGGGGAGCTGTTTTTT.